Below, one TCR beta chain is given with its context. Its cognate antigen has yet to be identified. No per-base quality is available; no much larger clone lies one base away. The source of the sample is a study of beta chain features in type 1 diabetes (dated by TCRdb to the late 2010s). Regarding the complete study: Mean age, gender distribution, total cell number and subset yield were not different between patients and healthy donors. A total of 85 million to 140 million sorted cells were examined across all samples, and a strong correlation was observed between cell number per subset and RNA yield. The study compared TCRB repertoires of sorted circulating CD4+ T cell subsets between recently diagnosed type 1 diabetes patients and matched healthy donors. Regulatory and stem cell-like memory subsets were obtained from only 8 patients and about eight healthy donors, while naive and central memory subsets were obtained from all 28 donors.

The High Capacity cDNA Reverse Transcription Kit was used to reverse transcribe all of the isolated RNA, meaning that expressed TCRB transcripts were what got sequenced. Naive, central memory and regulatory T cell samples underwent deep immunoSEQ sequencing, averaging approximately 3.5 million total reads per sample. Sorted cells were lysed in RLT buffer and RNA was extracted with DNase-treated RNeasy Micro or Mini kits, depending on cell number. To prevent cross-contamination, each cell subset was processed individually, whereas patient and healthy donor samples were processed jointly. The immunoSEQ multiplex PCR was used to amplify TCRB sequences from cDNA, yielding 87-bp fragments that span the CDR3 region. The amplicons were sequenced using the Illumina HiSeq platform. Per the source publication's procedure: Synthetic template baselines were used to correct PCR bias computationally, reads within Hamming distance 2 were collapsed together, and singletons that could not be merged were discarded. By aligning reads against IMGT, V, D and J genes, CDR3 length, and insertions or deletions at six rearrangement sites were assigned. Within each subset, clonotype counts were normalized to the number of sorted cells before true diversity and Gini coefficients were calculated with the tcR R package. The overlap coefficient, calculated on TCRB nucleotide sequences, was used to quantify repertoire sharing. TCRdb retrieved this table from immuneACCESS and kept in-frame rearrangements only. Not all clones are present; in checked studies, unresolved V genes account for under half, and no reason is known for the remainder. V and J calls and clone size are copied from that table; D and trimming were computed from the DNA. For this sample there are around 280,000 clones; about 8% appear just once. In total, the top ten clones hold approximately 0.93% of the sample.

The germline V gene (reference sequence) sets CDR1 to SEHNR and CDR2 to FQNEAQ. The CDR3 holds 19 amino acids from the cysteine to the phenylalanine. The retained sequence is limited to the CDR3, 57 bases, with the frame set at the first base. V is cut back by 5 bases and J by 8 bases, with 22 bases in the junction unmatched. General conclusions and limits of the study: In all four CD4+ subsets, TCRB CDR3 length was moderately but significantly shorter in type 1 diabetes patients. Shorter templates might have been favored by PCR, but patient and control samples were amplified and corrected together, so both groups would have been affected equally by any skew. Naive, central memory and regulatory TCRB repertoires appeared more similar among patients than among healthy donors. At VDJ recombination sites, type 1 diabetes patients had fewer insertions and more deleted nucleotides, which implies abnormalities in thymic rearrangement. Because cDNA rather than genomic DNA was sequenced, highly expressing activated cells could have been over-represented, although no difference in activation and CD3 levels was found between groups. Because the HLA sub-analyses included only small numbers of individuals, any influence of HLA type on TCRB rearrangement was left unresolved.

From each donor, a single peripheral blood sample of about 116 mL on average was drawn into heparinised tubes. A BD FACSAria II was used to sort naive, central memory, regulatory and stem cell-like memory CD4+ T cells with a panel that included CD45RO, CCR7, CD25, CD127, CD95 and CD27. All sorted populations exceeded 95% purity. Right away, PBMCs were isolated by Lymphoprep density gradient centrifugation and were stained directly, with no culture step. So that batch effects would be minimized, each experiment stained and sorted samples in pairs, pairing one healthy donor with one patient. Recombination connected TRBV7-9 to TRBJ2-2, with 8 central nucleotides matching TRBD2. The sequence derives from a woman aged 18-30 years in good health. The source material was central memory CD4+ T cells from blood. The CDR3 protein: CASSPPRHGGAMSPGELFF. DNA sequence: TGTGCCAGCAGCCCCCCGCGACACGGGGGGGCAATGAGTCCGGGGGAGCTGTTTTTT.